This TCR beta chain was recorded in a study of blood T cell repertoires in COVID-19 (dated by TCRdb to the early 2020s). With regard to the full study: Collaborator samples came from the United States, Italy and Spain and covered acute and convalescent phases of COVID-19. The samples were drawn from two sources: the first 160 participants of the ongoing ImmuneRACE study, and about 1,300 subjects contributed by 6 global collaborators. The repertoires were released in a freely available public database meant as a resource for research on the immune response to SARS-CoV-2. The material from the prospective study consisted of cDNA or gDNA derived from T cells, B-cell-depleted T cells, or PBMCs. A de-identified subject ID, COVID-19 status, age in years and sex were almost always included in the sample metadata. Deeply sampled blood TCRbeta repertoires from subjects exposed to, actively infected with, or recovered from COVID-19 were included in the dataset. Where HLA class I and class II types were available, the types were taken from metadata supplied by the sample provider, not from assay-based typing. The full study reports these points: Clinical and demographic metadata were provided uncurated, with the amount varying by source and participant.

The immunoSEQ Assay, a bias-controlled multiplex PCR, was used to amplify TCRbeta CDR3 regions from genomic DNA. The authors' analysis ran thus. The number of nucleated cells in each sample was estimated by amplification of reference gene primers within the assay. To quantify the absolute abundance of each unique TCRbeta CDR3 rearrangement, sequence reads were collapsed and filtered. For each sample, productive Simpson clonality was calculated by taking the square root of Simpson's diversity index across productive rearrangements. Sourced from immuneACCESS, this table was stored by TCRdb with only in-frame sequences that have V and J called. A share of the clones is absent; for the studies checked, an unresolved V gene accounts for under half, and the remainder has no known explanation. The V and J calls and the clone size are those of that table, but D and trimming were determined from the DNA. Across this sample there are some 180,000 clones, with 80% to 90% seen only once. The top ten hold roughly 11% of the sample.

One collaborating source in Seattle enrolled patients while the patients were actively infected and followed the patients over time throughout the course of disease. Collaborating institutions collected whole blood in K2EDTA tubes following their own protocols. Collaborator samples were shipped for TCRbeta analysis as frozen whole blood, isolated PBMCs, or DNA extracted from either sample type. Via the germline V gene, CDR1 is MRHNA and CDR2 SNTAGT. V is clipped by 6 bases and J by 0 bases, and the sequence between their germline boundaries is 12 bases long. From its cysteine to its phenylalanine, the CDR3 spans 15 amino acids. The entry retains the CDR3 DNA only, 45 bases that are in frame from base 1. A word on this clone: What this receptor recognizes is not known. Qualities for individual bases were not recorded, and no much larger clone is one base off.

Sequencing input: peripheral blood. The rearrangement combines TRBV6-4 with TRBJ2-1, with an unclear D gene assignment. The clonotype originates from a woman aged 40 to 50 with COVID-19, enrolled during active disease. The sequenced DNA: TGTGCCAGCAGCGCCTCAACATTCTCCTACAATGAGCAGTTCTTC. It translates to CASSASTFSYNEQFF.